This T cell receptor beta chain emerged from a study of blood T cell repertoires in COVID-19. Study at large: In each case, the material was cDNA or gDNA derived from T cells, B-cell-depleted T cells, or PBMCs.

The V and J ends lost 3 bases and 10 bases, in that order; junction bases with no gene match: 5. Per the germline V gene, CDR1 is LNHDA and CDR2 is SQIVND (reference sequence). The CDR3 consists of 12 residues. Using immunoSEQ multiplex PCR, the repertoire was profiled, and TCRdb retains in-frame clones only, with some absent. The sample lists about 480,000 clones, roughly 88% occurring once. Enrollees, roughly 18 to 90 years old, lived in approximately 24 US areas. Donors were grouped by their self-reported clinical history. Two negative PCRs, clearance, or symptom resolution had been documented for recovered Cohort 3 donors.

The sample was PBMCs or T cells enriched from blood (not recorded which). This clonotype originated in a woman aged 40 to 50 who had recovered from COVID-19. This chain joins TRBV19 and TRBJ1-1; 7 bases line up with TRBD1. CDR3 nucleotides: TGTGCCAGTAGTATTAAGGGGGCAGGAGCTTTCTTT. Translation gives CASSIKGAGAFF.